These 6 T cell receptor beta chains share one sample of origin, sequenced in a study of cytomegalovirus exposure and HLA in healthy donors. Primers: 60 Vbeta forward and 13 Jbeta reverse. This table comes from immunoSEQ multiplex PCR, and its TCRdb copy is limited to in-frame clones, with some not included. The sample consists of 120,000 or so clones, 81% of them appearing once. The sample consisted of PBMCs. These receptors originate from a man in his late teens or twenties in good health and CMV-seropositive.

The V gene is TRBV5-4, the J gene TRBJ2-7, with D uncertain. The CDR3 is 12 amino acids. Germline-derived CDR1 and CDR2 are SGHNT and YYREEE (reference sequence). The germline V and J ends were trimmed by 0 bases and 3 bases, with 4 bases remaining between them. In DNA form, the CDR3 reads TGTGCCAGCAGCTTGGGAGGCTACGAGCAGTACTTC. Its protein product is CASSLGGYEQYF.

The V and J genes are TRBV19 and TRBJ1-2, with a weak D call TRBD1 (6 bases). Per the germline V gene, CDR1 is LNHDA and CDR2 is SQIVND (reference sequence). The ends were cut back, 4 bases at V and 0 bases at J, with 9 bases in the middle. The CDR3 is 14 residues long. CDR3 amino acids: CASSTGTTNYGYTF. In DNA, the CDR3 is TGTGCCAGTAGTACTGGGACAACTAACTATGGCTACACCTTC. The variable domain in full, completed from reference TRBV19 and TRBJ1-2, reads DGGITQSPKYLFRKEGQNVTLSCEQNLNHDAMYWYRQDPGQGLRLIYYSQIVNDFQKGDIAEGYSVSREKKESFPLTVTSAQKNPTAFYLCASSTGTTNYGYTFGSGTRLTVV.

The chain uses TRBV6-5 and TRBJ2-1; TRBD2 aligns across 8 bases. Trimming at V came to 7 bases and at J to 6 bases, leaving 11 bases not matched to a gene. Germline lookup yields CDR1 MNHEY and CDR2 SVGAGI. The CDR3 runs 15 residues. The CDR3, as DNA: TGTGCCAGCAAGTACCGGGGACTAGGGGCCAATGAGCAGTTCTTC. It yields the protein CASKYRGLGANEQFF.

This chain joins TRBV25-1 and TRBJ2-2; D not resolved. V lost 5 bases to trimming and J lost 0 bases, with 4 bases between them. Germline CDR1 MGHDK, CDR2 SYGVNS. This CDR3 contains 13 residues. This CDR3 reads CASSPANTGELFF. As DNA, the CDR3 is TGTGCCAGCAGTCCAGCGAACACCGGGGAGCTGTTTTTT.

This sequence joins TRBV7-9 and TRBJ2-1, with 11 bases that match TRBD2. This CDR3 contains 14 residues. The junction had 6 bases not matched to a gene; V was cut back by 5 bases and J by 9 bases. CDR1 and CDR2 (germline): SEHNR, FQNEAQ (reference sequence). Here the CDR3 DNA reads TGTGCCAGCAGCCAACTAGCGGGAGAGAGTGAGCAGTTCTTC. Residues: CASSQLAGESEQFF.

V usage is TRBV11-2 and J usage is TRBJ2-3; 13 bases align to TRBD2. Germline CDR1 reads SGHAT; CDR2 reads FQNNGV. The J segment lost 4 bases and the V segment lost 3 bases, leaving 4 bases of the junction unmatched. This CDR3 has 16 residues. The CDR3 sequence is CASSFGLAGVPDTQYF. Here the CDR3 DNA reads TGTGCCAGCAGCTTCGGACTAGCGGGAGTACCAGATACGCAGTATTTT. The entire variable domain, with the rest obtained from reference TRBV11-2 and TRBJ2-3, is as follows: EAGVAQSPRYKIIEKRQSVAFWCNPISGHATLYWYQQILGQGPKLLIQFQNNGVVDDSQLPKDRFSAERLKGVDSTLKIQPAKLEDSAVYLCASSFGLAGVPDTQYFGPGTRLTVL.